This TCR beta chain is drawn from a study of T cells after posttransplantation cyclophosphamide (TCRdb year 2016). Describing the broader study: T cell repertoire reconstitution was tracked by TRB sequencing after myeloablative bone marrow transplantation in which posttransplantation cyclophosphamide was used as GVHD prophylaxis. Antigen receptor sequencing covered samples from 30 to 45 PTCy-treated patients and approximately 15 of their related bone marrow donors. Blood from all 30 or so PTCy patients with 1-year posttransplant specimens was subjected to TRB sequencing. Up to 3 additional blood samples from 2 to 5.2 years after transplant were also TRB-sequenced in 3 patients, as was pretransplant blood from a handful of patients. TRA and TRB clonality were tightly correlated in roughly ten samples, so subsequent TCR analyses focused on TRB only. Public TRB sequences were queried against a database of over 3,600 sequences associated with responses to pathogens, tumor antigens, self-antigens and alloantigens. Paper-wide results and their limitations: The TRB repertoires of T cells infiltrating skin or the GI tract showed only limited overlap with the TRB repertoires found in blood. Donor-recipient similarity was low at 1-2 months but rose over the first year, and later blood repertoires were often dominated by donor CD8+ memory clones. Across 45 patients, TRB clonality was highly associated with recipient CMV seropositivity and CMV reactivation, and PTCy diversity was similar to diversity in CNI/methotrexate controls.

This clone occurred many times. What antigen it recognizes has not been identified. Base qualities are not at hand, and no much larger clone is one base apart. On the day of marrow donation, related bone marrow donors gave peripheral blood samples. Peripheral blood and bone marrow mononuclear cells were isolated by Ficoll-Hypaque density centrifugation and cryopreserved. The junction carries 17 bases between V and J, which are trimmed by 4 bases and 0 bases respectively. The CDR3 spans 16 residues, from the cysteine through the phenylalanine. CDR3 DNA is the only sequence kept; it has 48 bases, read in frame from the first base. CDR1 SGDLS and CDR2 YYNGEE were looked up in the germline V gene. TRB sequencing used genomic DNA with the immunoSEQ assay at survey resolution or the hsTCRB kit. On the study's bioinformatics: The immunoSEQ software handled the initial read processing, while the LymphoSeq R package was used for the repertoire analyses. For each TRB dataset, clonality was calculated as 1 minus normalized Shannon entropy, and the Gini coefficient was computed as well. To infer phenotypes in unsorted samples, TRB sequences from sorted subsets of the recipient or donor were mapped onto the unsorted samples of the same recipient. TCRdb carries this immuneACCESS record with in-frame sequences only. Its versions omit some clonotypes, under half of them owing to an unresolved V gene in the studies checked, with the rest unexplained. D and trimming come from the DNA, and the V and J calls and clone size come from that table. For this sample, 40,000 to 55,000 clones appear and none is a singleton. The ten biggest clones cover about 2.2% of the sample.

The material sequenced was PBMCs. This sequence was found in a middle-aged man in good health, CMV-negative, and a related stem cell transplant donor. The rearranged chain carries TRBV9 and TRBJ2-7; a weak D assignment points to TRBD2 (7 bases agree). The nucleotide sequence reads TGTGCCAGCAGCAGGGGGGGGGCAACAGACTCCTACGAGCAGTACTTC. Its protein product is CASSRGGATDSYEQYF.